This T cell receptor (beta chain) was captured in a study of identical twins. Notes on the study in general: Those out-of-frame alpha sequences shared by twins showed an excess of low generation probability. Compared with models, monozygotic twins showed more out-of-frame TCR alpha sharing. The more abundant beta clonotypes in cord blood had fewer insertions, and memory repertoires did not show this.

MiXCR, run by TCRdb on the 5' RACE reads, gives a single entry per CDR3 protein. The sample shows about 340,000 distinct CDR3 sequences, 9% to 10% of them seen only once. This CDR3 comprises 16 residues. Unmatched junction bases numbered 7, after V lost 4 bases and J lost 3 bases. CDR1 is LGHDT, CDR2 YNNKEL, per germline (reference sequence). This clonotype has a handful of counts. Its antigen is as yet unknown. The donor group consisted entirely of healthy Caucasians. Sequencing input: naive T cells sorted from blood. The receptor comes from a woman aged 45 to 65 in good health. V gene TRBV3-1 combines with J gene TRBJ2-1; the match to TRBD1 covers 9 bases. CDR3 residues: CASSRPTGGGYNEQFF. CDR3 in DNA: TGTGCCAGCAGCCGCCCAACAGGGGGCGGCTACAATGAGCAGTTCTTC.